One and the same sample provided the 13 T cell receptor beta chains below, sequenced in a study of blood T cell repertoires in COVID-19. The table came from immunoSEQ multiplex PCR; TCRdb's copy has only in-frame clones and leaves some out. The data show around 140,000 clones, around nine tenths seen once. Sequencing was carried out using peripheral blood. The receptor set was obtained from a man aged 60 to 75 with COVID-19, enrolled during active disease.

The chain links TRBV12-5 to TRBJ1-1; a possible D gene is TRBD1 (5 bases). Trimming shortened V by 5 bases and J by 6 bases, and 19 bases separated the two germline ends. This CDR3 is 15 amino acids long. Per the germline V gene, CDR1 is LGHNT and CDR2 is FRNRAP. The CDR3 bases are TGTGCTAGTGGTAACCGGGACTACAGAGGCGCTGAAGCTTTCTTT. Its translation: CASGNRDYRGAEAFF.

The V call is TRBV3-1 (or the pseudogene TRBV3-2), the J call TRBJ1-1; 7 bases agree with TRBD1. V was pared by 4 bases and J by 1 base, with 6 bases of the junction left unmatched. From germline, CDR1 is LGHDT and CDR2 YNNKEL (reference sequence). This CDR3 has 15 residues. CDR3 residues: CASSPIRGANTEAFF. The CDR3 region has the DNA TGTGCCAGCAGCCCCATCAGGGGGGCGAACACTGAAGCTTTCTTT.

This clone was seen just once. This sequence joins TRBV5-1 and TRBJ1-1, with 7 bases matching TRBD1. The CDR3 totals 12 residues. V lost 4 bases and J lost 7; bases outside the gene matches: 4. From germline, CDR1 is SGHRS and CDR2 YFSETQ. The CDR3 DNA sequence: TGCGCCAGCAGCCTAAACAGGGGTGAAGCTTTCTTT. This translates into CASSLNRGEAFF.

On this clone itself: The junction shows a germline mismatch at one end, possibly a read error. The chain combines TRBV6-5 with TRBJ1-1; no firm D call. This CDR3 has 14 residues. In germline, CDR1 is MNHEY, CDR2 SVGAGI. Written as DNA, the CDR3 is TGTGCCAGCAGTTACGGCGGGGTGCGTACTGAAGCCTTCTTT. Translation gives CASSYGGVRTEAFF.

The chain couples TRBV9 to TRBJ1-2; D is possibly TRBD1 (6 bases). The CDR3 covers 14 residues. With 4 bases removed from V and 8 bases from J, the gap between germline ends came to 18 bases. The germline CDR1 and CDR2 sequences are SGDLS and YYNGEE. CDR3 amino acids: CASSPTDGGRGYTF. CDR3 in DNA: TGTGCCAGCAGCCCGACGGACGGGGGGCGAGGCTACACCTTC.

The chain joins TRBV2 to TRBJ2-5; D possibly corresponds to TRBD1 (5 bases). The V gene lost 10 bases and the J gene lost 6 bases, with 12 bases spanning the gap. Per the germline V gene, CDR1 is SNHLY and CDR2 is FYNNEI. The CDR3 has 11 residues. This CDR3 is CATTTDKTQYF. The CDR3 bases are TGTGCCACGACAACGGACAAGACCCAGTACTTC.

The V call is TRBV5-4, the J call TRBJ1-1, with 10 bases lining up with TRBD1. CDR3 size: 14 residues. Germline CDR1 reads SGHNT; CDR2 reads YYREEE (reference sequence). V shed 2 bases and J 5 bases; nucleotides not matched to a gene: 3. CDR3 nucleotides: TGTGCCAGCAGCTTTGACAGGGGGCGGACTGAAGCTTTCTTT. It codes for CASSFDRGRTEAFF.

The chain uses TRBV5-4 and TRBJ1-6; D is undetermined. Germline CDR1 SGHNT, CDR2 YYREEE (reference sequence). The CDR3 contains 14 residues. Deletions cut 2 bases from V and 6 bases from J, with 9 bases between. CDR3 region: CASSFAGFNSPLHF. In nucleotides, the CDR3 is TGTGCCAGCAGCTTTGCAGGTTTTAATTCACCCCTCCACTTT.

The table lists this clone with a count of one. The chain employs TRBV9 and TRBJ2-7; 7 positions agree with TRBD1. The CDR3 spans 14 residues. Germline loops: CDR1 SGDLS, CDR2 YYNGEE. J was trimmed by 0 bases and V by 4 bases; bases with no gene match: 4. Here the CDR3 reads CASSSRDSSYEQYF. CDR3 in DNA: TGTGCCAGCAGCTCCCGGGACAGCTCCTACGAGCAGTACTTC.

This chain connects TRBV25-1 to TRBJ1-1; D is ambiguous. Germline V lookup: CDR1 MGHDK, CDR2 SYGVNS. V was pared by 3 bases and J by 4 bases, with 15 bases between. The CDR3 is 15 residues long. The CDR3 DNA sequence: TGTGCCAGCAGTGATATCGGTATATCGGGCACTGAAGCTTTCTTT. Protein: CASSDIGISGTEAFF.

V gene TRBV7-2 combines with J gene TRBJ2-3; D gene unclear. CDR1 and CDR2 (germline): SGHTA, FQGNSA. Trimming removed 2 bases from V and 0 bases from J, with 6 bases in between. The CDR3 has 14 amino acids. The CDR3 protein is CASSLSSSTDTQYF. The CDR3 region has the DNA TGTGCCAGCAGCTTATCCTCTAGCACAGATACGCAGTATTTT.

This clone was counted once. This chain uses TRBV6-6 with TRBJ1-2, with TRBD1 identical over 8 bases. CDR3 length equals 15 residues. The germline CDR1 and CDR2 sequences are MNHNY and SVGAGI (reference sequence). V lost 2 bases to trimming and J lost 5 bases; unmatched junction nucleotides: 7. This chain's CDR3 is CASSYGTGVSYGYTF. The DNA for the CDR3 is TGTGCCAGCAGTTACGGGACAGGAGTTAGTTATGGCTACACCTTC.

This chain connects TRBV2 to TRBJ2-2; possibly TRBD1 for D (7 bases). This CDR3 has 15 amino acids. CDR1 SNHLY and CDR2 FYNNEI come from the germline V gene. The V end lost 7 bases, the J end lost 4 bases, and 16 bases lay between the germline ends. CDR3 bases: TGTGCCAGCACCGAGGAGGGGGCCGGCACCGGGGAGCTGTTTTTT. Its protein product is CASTEEGAGTGELFF.